This T cell receptor beta chain was retrieved from a study of spatial heterogeneity in lung cancer (dated by TCRdb to about 2019). About the full investigation: Beta-chain transcripts were consistently detected in greater numbers than alpha-chain transcripts, which likely reflects a higher abundance of beta-chain transcripts. In tumor regions, TCR transcript counts showed a strong correlation with a T cell transcriptional module score derived from matched bulk RNA-seq. In the raw uncorrected reads, each unique combination of TCR and UMI appeared more than ten times on average. In non-small cell lung cancer, the study made a quantitative comparison of TCR alpha and beta repertoires among multiple tumor regions, matched nontumor lung and blood. The study linked features of the TCR repertoire to counts of nonsynonymous mutations, which were determined by whole-exome sequencing of tumor tissue. Both alpha and beta chains were TCR-sequenced in samples taken at surgery, namely 220 tumor regions, 62 to 65 matched nontumor lung samples and around 53 PBMC samples.

CDR3 length: 13 amino acids, cysteine to phenylalanine. The entry retains the CDR3 DNA only, 39 bases that are in frame from base 1. The trim is 8 bases for V and 8 bases for J, with a gap of 15 bases between the germline ends. The library came from 5' RACE. Sequencing relied on a NextSeq 500. In the TCR library protocol, a unique molecular identifier was attached to each TCR cDNA molecule so that PCR and sequencing errors could be corrected. The source study handled its data this way. Decombinator tools were used for TCR identification, UMI-based error correction and CDR3 extraction. Expanded TCRs were defined as those above a frequency of 2 per 1,000, corresponding to the top 1% of the tumor frequency distribution. Expanded tumor TCRs statistically deemed absent (corrected P<0.05) from at least one tumor region were classed as regional, and all other expanded tumor TCRs were classed as ubiquitous. Renyi diversity was computed with the R vegan package after each repertoire had been subsampled 100 times to 5,000 TCRs. CDR3 similarity networks were built from amino acid triplet string-kernel similarity, with CDR3s being connected when pairwise similarity was above 0.82. TCRdb reran the public reads through fastp at Q25 and MiXCR, keeping productive beta chains. CDR3 protein sequences are deduplicated, and each keeps its most common genes and DNA. The V and J calls and clone size come from TCRdb's table, not from the authors' own analysis. The table for this sample lists 17,000 or so distinct CDR3 sequences; around 6.5% of them were counted only once. The ten most abundant clones make up 20% to 25% of the sample.

General conclusions and limits of the study: The tumor nonsynonymous mutation count correlated with the number of expanded alpha and beta TCRs within the tumor. Confirming at a functional level the hypothesis that regional TCRs recognize regional mutations was considered to require additional single-cell paired TCR alpha and beta sequencing. TCR-seq was estimated to cover only roughly 7% of tumor T cells for alpha chains and approximately 12% for beta chains. Counts of ubiquitous and regional expanded TCRs were found to correlate with counts of ubiquitous and regional nonsynonymous mutations, respectively.

This clonotype has more than one count but fewer than ten. It has no known antigen specificity. Base qualities are missing; no much larger clone stands one base away. According to the study, the label for this sample's time point signals: sample taken at primary tumor resection. The donors were fewer than 90 patients from the lung TRACERx cohort who had early-stage, untreated non-small cell lung cancer. Without any cell sorting, TCR sequencing was performed on whole RNA extracted either from tumor and nontumor lung tissue or from cryopreserved PBMC samples. Patients were selected for TCR sequencing only if sufficient RNA was available from at least two tumor regions. Tumor and adjacent nontumor lung specimens were reviewed by a lung pathologist before selection.

The chain employs TRBV12-3 or TRBV12-4 and TRBJ1-4; the best D guess is TRBD1, with 5 bases matching. This clonotype originated in a female donor with early-stage non-small cell lung cancer. The sample consisted of lung tumor tissue, taken at surgery. This receptor carries the CDR3 CASGRLGDEKLFF. The DNA sequence is given as TGTGCCAGCGGCAGGCTTGGGGACGAAAAACTGTTTTTT.